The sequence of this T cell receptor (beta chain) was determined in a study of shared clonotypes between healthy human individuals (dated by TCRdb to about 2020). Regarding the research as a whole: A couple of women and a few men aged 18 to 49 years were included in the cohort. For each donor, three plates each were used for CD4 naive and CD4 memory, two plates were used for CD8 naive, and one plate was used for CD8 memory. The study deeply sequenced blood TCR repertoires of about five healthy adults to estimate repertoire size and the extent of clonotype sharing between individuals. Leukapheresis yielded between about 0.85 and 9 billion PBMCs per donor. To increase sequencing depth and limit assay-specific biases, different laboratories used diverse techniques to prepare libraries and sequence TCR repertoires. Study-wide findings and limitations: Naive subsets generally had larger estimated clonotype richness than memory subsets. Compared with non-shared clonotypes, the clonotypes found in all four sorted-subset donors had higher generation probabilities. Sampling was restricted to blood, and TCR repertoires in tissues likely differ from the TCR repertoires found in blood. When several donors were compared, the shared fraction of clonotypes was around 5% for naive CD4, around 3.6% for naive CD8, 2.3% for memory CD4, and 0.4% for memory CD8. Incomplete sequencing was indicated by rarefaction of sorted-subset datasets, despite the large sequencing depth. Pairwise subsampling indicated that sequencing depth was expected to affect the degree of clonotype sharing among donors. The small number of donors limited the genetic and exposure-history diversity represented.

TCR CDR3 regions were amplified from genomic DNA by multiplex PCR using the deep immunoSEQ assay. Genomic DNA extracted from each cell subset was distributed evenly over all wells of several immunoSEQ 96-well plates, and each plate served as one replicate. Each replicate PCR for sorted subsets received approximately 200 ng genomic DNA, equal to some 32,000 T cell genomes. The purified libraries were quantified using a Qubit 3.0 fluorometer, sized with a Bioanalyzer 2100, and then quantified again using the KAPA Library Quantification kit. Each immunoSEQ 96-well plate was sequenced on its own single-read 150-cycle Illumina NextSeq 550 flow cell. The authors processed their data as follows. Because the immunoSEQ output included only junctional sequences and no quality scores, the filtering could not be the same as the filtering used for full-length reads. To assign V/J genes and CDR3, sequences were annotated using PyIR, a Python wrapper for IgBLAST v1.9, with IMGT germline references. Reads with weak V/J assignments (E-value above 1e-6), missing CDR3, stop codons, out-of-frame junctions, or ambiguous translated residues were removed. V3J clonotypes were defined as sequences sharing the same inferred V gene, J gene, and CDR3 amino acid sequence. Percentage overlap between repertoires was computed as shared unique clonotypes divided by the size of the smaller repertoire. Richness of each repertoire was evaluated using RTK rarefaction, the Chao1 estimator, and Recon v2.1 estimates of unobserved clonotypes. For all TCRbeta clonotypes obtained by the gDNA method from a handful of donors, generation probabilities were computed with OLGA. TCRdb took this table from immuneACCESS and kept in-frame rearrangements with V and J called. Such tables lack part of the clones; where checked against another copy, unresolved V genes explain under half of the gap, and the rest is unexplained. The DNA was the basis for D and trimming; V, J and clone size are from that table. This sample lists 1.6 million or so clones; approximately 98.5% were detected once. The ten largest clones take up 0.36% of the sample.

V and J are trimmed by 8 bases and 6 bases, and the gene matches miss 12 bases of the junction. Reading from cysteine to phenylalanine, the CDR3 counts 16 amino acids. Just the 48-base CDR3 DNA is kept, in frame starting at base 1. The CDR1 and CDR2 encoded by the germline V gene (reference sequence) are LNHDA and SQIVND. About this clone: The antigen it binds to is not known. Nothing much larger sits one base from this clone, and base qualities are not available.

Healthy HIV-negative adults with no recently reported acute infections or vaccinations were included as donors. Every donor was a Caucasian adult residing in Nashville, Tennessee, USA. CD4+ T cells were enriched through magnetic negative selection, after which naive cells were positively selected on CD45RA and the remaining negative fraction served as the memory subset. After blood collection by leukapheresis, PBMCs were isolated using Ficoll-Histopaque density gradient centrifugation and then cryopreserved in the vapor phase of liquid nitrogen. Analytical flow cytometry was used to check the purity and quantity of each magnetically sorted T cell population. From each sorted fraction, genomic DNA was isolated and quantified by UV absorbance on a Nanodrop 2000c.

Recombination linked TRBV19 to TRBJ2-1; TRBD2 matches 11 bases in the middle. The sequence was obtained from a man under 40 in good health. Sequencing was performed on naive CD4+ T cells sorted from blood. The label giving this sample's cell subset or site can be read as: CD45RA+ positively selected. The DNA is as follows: TGTGCCAGTGAATCCATTGCTAGCGGGAGGACCAATGAGCAGTTCTTC. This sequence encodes CASESIASGRTNEQFF.